A single sample gave rise to the 2 T cell receptor beta chains below, sequenced in a study of CD8+ T cells in alopecia areata. Sorting relied on CD4, CD8alpha, NKG2D, NKG2ACE and other markers applied to pooled cutaneous lymph node cells. After isolation, RNA underwent reverse transcription to generate cDNA as the sequencing template. Assay used: immunoSEQ multiplex PCR; TCRdb lists only in-frame clones, some missing. In total the sample includes about 270,000 clones, none of them seen once. The sequencing sample was made of CD4+ T cells sorted from a lymph node. These receptors were collected from a C3H/HeJ mouse with alopecia areata. This strain has MHC haplotype H2-k.

Note on this clone: Germline and genes: mouse. Read data end 4 residues before the CDR3 end; the end is taken from the germline J gene. This chain uses TRBV1 with TRBJ2-1; D is unresolved. CDR1 is NSQYPW, CDR2 LRSPGD, per germline (reference sequence). V lost 3 bases and J lost 4, with 7 bases in between. CDR3 length equals 13 residues. The CDR3 sequence is CTCSAQVYAEQFF. The sequenced CDR3 bases are TGCACCTGCAGTGCTCAGGTTTATGCT.

This clone was counted between two and nine times. Gene and germline names: mouse. The CDR3 extends 4 residues past the end of the read, so its final part is completed from the germline J gene. V gene TRBV1 combines with J gene TRBJ2-3; tentative D call: TRBD2 (5 bases). The CDR3 is 16 residues long. Germline V gives CDR1 NSQYPW, CDR2 LRSPGD (reference sequence). With 0 bases removed from V and 0 bases from J, the gap between germline ends came to 10 bases. Partial CDR3 DNA: TGCACCTGCAGTGCAGATTCTGGGCCTAGTGCAGAA. Its translation is CTCSADSGPSAE. The entire CDR3 reads CTCSADSGPSAETLYF.